These T cell receptor beta chains were read from a single sample in a study of T cell changes during pregnancy in multiple sclerosis. Data came from immunoSEQ multiplex PCR; TCRdb stores just in-frame clones and leaves some out. The sample holds tens of thousands of clones, about 88% seen once. Here the sequenced sample was CD4+ T cells from peripheral blood mononuclear cells, taken in the first trimester of pregnancy. The receptor set was obtained from a female donor with multiple sclerosis, enrolled in a pregnancy study. Each CDR3 is given with its conserved first and last residue. A D gene is named only where the DNA matches it firmly. Clone sizes are given selectively: once, few, many, or a class where the clone is expanded.

. . TRBJ2-1 TRBV6-5 TGTGCCAGCAGTTTTCAGCGGGCCTCCTACAATGAGCAGTTCTTC CASSFQRASYNEQFF
. TRBD2 TRBJ2-3 TRBV9 TGTGCCAGCAGCGTAGTTGCGGGAGGGCCGGAAGATACGCAGTATTTT CASSVVAGGPEDTQYF
. . TRBJ1-2 TRBV6-1 TGTGCCAGCAGTGAGAGTCAGGACTATGGCTACACCTTC CASSESQDYGYTF
once . TRBJ1-2 TRBV7-2 TGTGCCAGCAGCCCAGCCGGGATCCCTCATGGCTACACCTTC CASSPAGIPHGYTF
. . TRBJ1-2 TRBV6-4 TGTGCCAGCAGTGACTCTTATTCCGGGACACCCCATGGCTACACCTTC CASSDSYSGTPHGYTF
. . TRBJ2-7 TRBV7-7 TGTGCTAGCAGCCCGCCGGGTGTAAGCGAGCAGTACTTC CASSPPGVSEQYF
. TRBD1 TRBJ2-7 TRBV5-1 TGCGCCAGCAGCCAGGACAGGGACTACGAGCAGTACTTC CASSQDRDYEQYF
. . TRBJ2-5 TRBV19 TGTGCCAGTAGTCCACGAGCCCAGCCCGGGGAGACCCAGTACTTC CASSPRAQPGETQYF
. . TRBJ1-2 TRBV19 TGTGCCAGTACGGGAGCTAACTATGGCTACACCTTC CASTGANYGYTF
. TRBD2 TRBJ2-1 TRBV13 TGTGCCAGCAGCTTCTCACTATTAGCCCTAGCGGGAAACAATGAGCAGTTCTTC CASSFSLLALAGNNEQFF
. . TRBJ2-7 TRBV6-6 TGTGCCAGCAGCTTTGGGGGGTCTTCGGTGCGCGAGCAGTACTTC CASSFGGSSVREQYF
once . TRBJ1-2 TRBV7-9 TGTGCCAGCAACCGGGTCCCGACCTATGGCTACACCTTC CASNRVPTYGYTF
. . TRBJ1-5 TRBV27 TGTGCCAGCAGTTTTCATAGCAATCAGCCCCAGCATTTT CASSFHSNQPQHF
. . TRBJ2-3 TRBV5-1 TGCGCCAGCAGCTTGGAACCCGGGAGTATGTCAGATACGCAGTATTTT CASSLEPGSMSDTQYF
. . TRBJ1-1 TRBV29-1 TGCAGCGCCCGTTTAAAAGGACACCTTAACACTGAAGCTTTCTTT CSARLKGHLNTEAFF
. . TRBJ2-3 TRBV2 TGTGCCAGCAGTGCCCGAGGTGGGACAGATACGCAGTATTTT CASSARGGTDTQYF
. TRBD1 TRBJ2-5 TRBV7-9 TGTGCCAGCAGCTTAGGGTACAGGGGAGAGACCCAGTACTTC CASSLGYRGETQYF
. TRBD2 TRBJ2-1 TRBV18 TGTGCCAGCTCACCGCGACTAGCGGGAATCCAGGACAATGAGCAGTTCTTC CASSPRLAGIQDNEQFF
. TRBD1 TRBJ1-2 TRBV7-2 TGTGCCAGCAGCTTTAACCGGGACAGGGCTGGCTACACCTTC CASSFNRDRAGYTF
. TRBD1 TRBJ2-7 TRBV11-1 TGTGCCAGCAGCAACCGACAGGGACGAGGAGAGCAGTACTTC CASSNRQGRGEQYF
. TRBD1 TRBJ2-2 TRBV5-8 TGTGCCAGCAGCCTTGGACAGGGGCCACGTCGCGACGGGGAGCTGTTTTTT CASSLGQGPRRDGELFF
. TRBD2 TRBJ2-2 TRBV28 TGTGCCAGCAGTTTTCATTTAGCGGGAGGGCCCTGGACCGGGGAGCTGTTTTTT CASSFHLAGGPWTGELFF
. . TRBJ2-7 TRBV7-2 TGTGCCAGCAGCTTACTACTATCCTACGAGCAGTACTTC CASSLLLSYEQYF
. TRBD1 TRBJ1-1 TRBV11-3 TGTGCCAGCAGCGAGGGACAGGTGAACACTGAAGCTTTCTTT CASSEGQVNTEAFF
. . TRBJ1-3 TRBV30 TGTGCCTGGACCCGAACAGGGAGCTCTGGAAACACCATATATTTT CAWTRTGSSGNTIYF